One and the same sample provided the 16 T cell receptor beta chains below, sequenced in a study of cytomegalovirus exposure and HLA in healthy donors. The PCR was carried out with 60 Vbeta primers and 13 Jbeta primers. Measured with immunoSEQ multiplex PCR; TCRdb has only the in-frame clones, and not every one. The data show hundreds of thousands of clones, approximately 90% seen once. The sequenced sample was PBMCs. These receptors were taken from a woman younger than 35 in good health and CMV-seronegative.

As regards this clone: One end of the junction does not line up with germline, which may come from a read error. The rearrangement links TRBV7-9 to TRBJ2-7; no firm D call. The CDR3 is 13 amino acids. Germline CDR1 SEHNR, CDR2 FQNEAQ (reference sequence). The CDR3 DNA reads as TGTTCCAGCAGCTTATCGAGCTCCTACGAGCAGTACTTC. Its protein product is CSSSLSSSYEQYF. The whole variable domain, remainder taken from reference TRBV7-9 and TRBJ2-7, is DTGVSQNPRHKITKRGQNVTFRCDPISEHNRLYWYRQTLGQGPEFLTYFQNEAQLEKSRLLSDRFSAERPKGSFSTLEIQRTEQGDSAMYLCSSSLSSSYEQYFGPGTRLTVT.

This clone was found once. V and J are TRBV10-3 and TRBJ1-1; 7 bases line up with TRBD1. The length of the CDR3 is 14 residues. CDR1 is ENHRY, CDR2 SYGVKD, per germline. V trimming: 1 base; J trimming: 1 base; junction bases outside the gene matches: 0. The CDR3 sequence is CAISEWTGNTEAFF. The CDR3 DNA reads as TGTGCCATCAGTGAGTGGACAGGGAACACTGAAGCTTTCTTT.

The chain has TRBV2 and TRBJ2-3, with D perhaps TRBD1 (6 bases). Germline-derived CDR1 and CDR2 are SNHLY and FYNNEI. V was pared by 2 bases and J by 2 bases, with 11 bases between. There are 15 residues in the CDR3. The DNA for the CDR3 is TGTGCCAGCAGTGAATCAGGGGCCACCACAGATACGCAGTATTTT. Amino acid sequence: CASSESGATTDTQYF. Drawing the rest from reference TRBV2 and TRBJ2-3, the complete variable domain is EPEVTQTPSHQVTQMGQEVILRCVPISNHLYFYWYRQILGQKVEFLVSFYNNEISEKSEIFDDQFSVERPDGSNFTLKIRSTKLEDSAMYFCASSESGATTDTQYFGPGTRLTVL.

The rearrangement uses TRBV30 and TRBJ1-5, with unresolved D. V lost 8 bases to trimming and J lost 0 bases, with 14 bases between them. This CDR3 has 14 amino acids. Germline V gene data show CDR1 as GTSNPN and CDR2 as SVGIG (reference sequence). CDR3 coding DNA: TGTGCCGCAGAGGCGGGTTATAGCAATCAGCCCCAGCATTTT. It yields the protein CAAEAGYSNQPQHF.

V usage is TRBV4-1 and J usage is TRBJ1-5; D gene unclear. Germline-derived CDR1 and CDR2 are MGHRA and YSYEKL. CDR3 length equals 16 residues. Trimming took 0 bases from V and 1 from J, leaving 10 bases between them. CDR3 bases: TGCGCCAGCAGCCAAGATTATTTAGAGAGCAATCAGCCCCAGCATTTT. It codes for CASSQDYLESNQPQHF.

The chain recombines TRBV7-8 with TRBJ2-2; TRBD1 is a possible D gene (5 bases). CDR1 is SGHVS and CDR2 is FQNEAQ in the germline V gene. Trimming shortened V by 5 bases and J by 6 bases, and 16 bases separated the two germline ends. The CDR3 runs to 15 residues. The CDR3 DNA reads as TGTGCCAGCAGCCCTTATCTCCAAGGGGCCGGGGAGCTGTTTTTT. Encoded protein: CASSPYLQGAGELFF.

The chain links TRBV21-1 to TRBJ1-1; the D call of TRBD1 is as the table states it, not checked on the DNA. TRBV21-1 is a known pseudogene. This CDR3 spans 14 amino acids. CDR3 in DNA: TGTGCCAGCAGCCCCAGTTACCCGAACACTGAAGCTTTCTTT. Translated: CASSPSYPNTEAFF.

The chain recombines TRBV7-6 with TRBJ2-2; weak D call: TRBD1 (6 bases). The length of the CDR3 is 15 residues. Trimming removed 0 bases from V and 5 bases from J, with 10 bases in between. Per the germline V gene, CDR1 is SGHVS and CDR2 is FNYEAQ. The CDR3 spells CASSLAGGGTGELFF. CDR3 sequence (DNA): TGTGCCAGCAGCTTAGCTGGGGGCGGGACCGGGGAGCTGTTTTTT.

This clone came up once. This chain connects TRBV5-1 to TRBJ2-1, with D unclear. V was pared by 1 base and J by 2 bases, with 10 bases between. CDR1 SGHRS and CDR2 YFSETQ come from the germline V gene. This CDR3 spans 15 amino acids. The CDR3 coding sequence is TGCGCCAGCAGCTTGCCGGGTCAAACCTACAATGAGCAGTTCTTC. Amino acid sequence: CASSLPGQTYNEQFF.

The chain carries TRBV2 and TRBJ1-1; weak D call: TRBD1 (6 bases). V lost 4 bases, J lost 3 bases, and 12 bases lay in between. Germline V gene lookup returns CDR1 SNHLY and CDR2 FYNNEI. The CDR3 spans 14 residues. CDR3 sequence reads: CASSVQGRDTEAFF. The CDR3, as DNA: TGTGCCAGCAGTGTTCAGGGGAGGGACACTGAAGCTTTCTTT.

V gene TRBV10-1 combines with J gene TRBJ2-2, with a possible D match to TRBD1 (6 bases). The V gene lost 5 bases and the J gene lost 6 bases, with 13 bases spanning the gap. Germline V gene sequence: CDR1 WNHNN, CDR2 SYGVQD (reference sequence). CDR3 size: 14 residues. The CDR3 DNA reads as TGCGCCAGCAGTCGACAGGTTTATTCCGGGGAGCTGTTTTTT. Its translation: CASSRQVYSGELFF.

The chain is built from TRBV27 and TRBJ1-4; 10 bases are a match to TRBD1. The V segment lost 3 bases and the J segment 4 bases; nucleotides outside the gene matches: 5. Germline CDR1 is MNHEY and CDR2 is SMNVEV (reference sequence). The CDR3 contains 16 residues. As DNA, the CDR3 is TGTGCCAGCAGTTTTACCGGGACAGGGGATAATGAAAAACTGTTTTTT. This gives the protein CASSFTGTGDNEKLFF.

This clone was seen more than once but under ten times. The rearrangement links TRBV7-3 to TRBJ2-1; perhaps TRBD1 as D (5 bases). The CDR3 runs to 15 residues. V gave up 1 base and J gave up 1 base, with 8 bases separating them. Germline-derived CDR1 and CDR2 are SGHTA and FQGTGA. CDR3 bases: TGTGCCAGCAGCTTAAATTCAGGGTCCTACAATGAGCAGTTCTTC. It is translated as CASSLNSGSYNEQFF.

The chain has TRBV9 and TRBJ2-7; the match to TRBD1 covers 7 bases. Germline-derived CDR1 and CDR2 are SGDLS and YYNGEE. This CDR3 contains 14 residues. V shed 0 bases, J shed 6 bases, and the junction held 6 bases outside the gene matches. CDR3 nucleotide sequence: TGTGCCAGCAGCGTAGCCGGGACAGCAGGCGAGCAGTACTTC. It specifies CASSVAGTAGEQYF.

The J gene is TRBJ1-1, the V gene TRBV18, with TRBD1 identical over 7 bases. This CDR3 spans 17 amino acids. The V gene end was trimmed by 1 base and the J gene end by 5 bases; junction bases not matched to a gene: 13. Germline V gene sequence: CDR1 KGHSH, CDR2 LQKENI. The CDR3 loop reads CASSPLGSQGVGTEAFF. CDR3 nucleotides: TGTGCCAGCTCACCACTGGGGAGTCAGGGGGTGGGAACTGAAGCTTTCTTT.

J is TRBJ1-2 and V is TRBV19; 12 bases line up with TRBD1. Germline CDR1 and CDR2: LNHDA and SQIVND (reference sequence). Germline trimming cut 8 bases from V and 8 bases from J; bases unmatched to any gene: 12. The CDR3 length is 15 residues. The CDR3 reads CASLGTGGWMRGYTF. In DNA, the CDR3 is TGTGCCAGTTTGGGGACAGGGGGCTGGATGAGGGGCTACACCTTC.